Detailed here is one T cell receptor (beta chain). Which antigen it targets is not known. Library preparation employed the immunoSEQ multiplex PCR assay. For the multiplex PCR, a mixture combining 60 forward primers for TCR Vbeta segments and 13 reverse primers for TCR Jbeta segments was used. The CDR3 region of rearranged TCR beta genes was amplified from genomic DNA by a multiplex PCR assay. Amplified TCR beta libraries were sequenced as 87-base-pair reads on the Illumina HiSeq System. The study's own analysis went as follows. A later analysis tallied 75 million to 95 million unique TCR beta chains across the 666 repertoires, and approximately 12 million of those chains were shared by two or more donors. Raw reads were error-corrected and collapsed into unique sequences by a nearest-neighbor algorithm in which closely related sequences were merged to remove PCR and sequencing errors. CDR3 sequences were aligned to IMGT reference sequences to assign V, D and J gene segments. For a sequence to be retained, a match of at least six nucleotides to both a V gene segment and a J gene segment was required. Rearrangements were classified as productive when the CDR3 lacked stop codons and remained in frame with V and J, and all other rearrangements were classified as non-productive. Following IMGT convention, CDR3 was defined as the stretch from the second conserved V-encoded cysteine to the conserved J-encoded phenylalanine. The earlier analysis of 450 to 750 of the donors excluded any sequence lacking an unambiguous match to a single V gene segment. In an earlier analysis of 587 of the donors, V segments were called functional above 56.7% productive rearrangements and were called segregating when the between-donor standard deviation exceeded 5%. To diagnose cytomegalovirus status from the catalog of TCR beta chain sequences, a statistical classification framework was built. V and J gene assignment, in a later analysis, came from comparing TCR nucleotide sequences with IMGT/GENE-DB human TR gene sequences. In a later analysis, CDR3 sequences and most-parsimonious VDJ recombination scenarios were assigned using the TCRdist pipeline. In a later analysis, each TCR beta chain was defined by its CDR3 amino acid sequence together with its V-gene family, and reads without a unique V-gene family were excluded. In a later analysis, 550 to 650 highly shared, low-generation-probability nucleotide sequences were removed to address suspected cross-contamination and a sequencing artifact. In a later analysis, a clonal expansion index was calculated for each public chain from normalized within-repertoire ranks of inferred template counts. Generation probabilities in a later analysis came from a VDJ recombination model fitted to out-of-frame rearrangements, and those results were checked against IGoR. In a later analysis, TCR-TCR, TCR-HLA and TCR-CMV co-occurrence was scored with hypergeometric tests, and a repertoire-size bias correction was applied to TCR pairs. A later analysis estimated false discovery rates by permuting HLA or CMV assignments 20 times. In a later analysis, co-occurring TCRs were grouped using DBSCAN, and TCRdist sequence similarity was added for clustering within HLA-allele-positive subsets. Repertoires with fewer than 30,000 or more than 120,000 public chains were left out of co-occurrence clustering, as were about 5 repertoires with anomalous nucleotide sharing. TCRdb re-hosts the immuneACCESS table, in-frame sequences only. Its copies lack some clones; in the studies checked, an unresolved V gene accounts for under half of them, and the cause for the rest is not known. Clonal size and the V and J genes are those of that table, whereas D and trimming came from the DNA. The sample's records list 80,000 to 95,000 clones. The biggest ten clones account for around 1.2% of the sample.

These data come from a study of cytomegalovirus exposure and HLA in healthy donors (dated by TCRdb to about 2017). Turning to the overall study: An earlier analysis of several hundred of the donors reported under 300 Gb of sequence data and 90 million to 120 million unique TCR beta sequences obtained from around 170 million T cells. An early release covering over 500 HLA-typed donors comprised about 300 gigabases of sequencing data and tens of millions of unique TCR sequences. The genetic ancestry cluster associated with self-reported Caucasian donors included roughly 84% of the approximately 410 genotyped donors. The study aimed to test whether cataloging public T cell receptors could reveal signatures of past pathogen exposure. Using immunosequencing, the study profiled T cell repertoires from roughly 650 subjects and related those repertoires to cytomegalovirus serostatus. Besides the first cohort of around 670 subjects, a separate validation cohort made up of 120 different subjects was used. The study combined high-throughput TCR immunosequencing, statistical association of individual TCRs with disease status, and machine learning to predict cytomegalovirus infection status. To study patterns of TCR occurrence, a later analysis re-analyzed previously published TCR beta repertoires from 600 to 750 donors and added high-resolution HLA genotyping. In the later analysis, no new phenotypic data were used to find candidate immune exposures; instead, reliance was placed on TCR beta sequences and their occurrence across donors. An earlier analysis of 450 to 750 of the donors used high-throughput TCR beta sequencing to judge whether each TCR beta V gene segment behaved as functional or pseudogenic. Alongside the repertoire data, information on donor age, sex, ethnicity and CMV serostatus was compiled. Genome-wide SNP genotypes for about 65% of the roughly 700 donors were used in a later genetic analysis, which treated that subset as a discovery cohort. All discovery cohort repertoires had been generated using a single sequencing platform. HLA typing included class I and class II loci at four-digit resolution. The number of donors typed differed by locus, with 629-630 for A, B, C, DRB1 and DQB1, roughly 550 for DQA1, 600 to 610 for DPA1, and roughly 450 for DPB1. A few DR-DQ haplotypes were treated as single units for association and clustering because of strong linkage in the cohort. Among some 400 genotyped donors of the cohort, an average of approximately 200,000 unique TCR beta nucleotide sequences was sequenced per donor, of which 15% to 20% were non-productive.

Paper-wide results and their limitations: Correlated functional status among segregating V segments might reflect linkage disequilibrium, but an unknown experimental factor could not be ruled out. In a later analysis, the rate of TCR association differed among HLA loci, with DRB1 alleles having the most associated TCRs and HLA-C alleles having the fewest. A later analysis associated about 16,000 TCR beta sequences with specific HLA alleles at a false discovery rate of 0.05. In a later analysis, HLA-associated TCR beta chains showed more clonal expansion and lower generation probabilities than non-associated chains that were equally common. The authors suggested that the approach could potentially be generalized to other disease states and immunological phenotypes. In a later genetic analysis, a missense DCLRE1C variant was associated with V-gene and J-gene trimming of TCR beta chains, and the association was replicated in an independent cohort. In the study, 150 to 200 TCR beta chains were listed as associated with cytomegalovirus. A group of highly shared sequence variants was considered likely to be a technical artifact of the sequencing pipeline. Sequencing depth was assumed to be roughly uniform across donors in the presence/absence analyses, though that assumption may not hold. In a later genetic analysis, fewer N-insertions in productive TCRs were reported among donors in an Asian-associated ancestry cluster than the roughly 640-donor mean. According to a later analysis, most CMV-associated TCR beta chains appeared to be HLA-restricted, and the HLA associations seemed to be driven largely by CMV exposure. In both the original and validation cohorts, the classifier was reported to diagnose cytomegalovirus status with high specificity and sensitivity. Across donors, most TCR sequences were observed very rarely, whereas some public TCRs were present in many individuals. A further reported finding was that TCR beta sequences accurately predicted the HLA-A and HLA-B alleles for most subjects in the first cohort. In a later analysis, several top co-occurrence clusters were reported to appear linked to parvovirus B19, influenza, CMV and Epstein-Barr virus. Because HLA typing was unavailable for some donors at each locus, only the typed subset was used in association tests. The only immune exposure information available for the cohort was CMV serostatus. Over 15 rarely observed V segments, including chromosome 9 orphons, were excluded from the earlier analysis of several hundred of the donors because counts were too low. A few of the identified cytomegalovirus-associated TCR beta chains were confirmed in vitro to be specific for cytomegalovirus antigens. In an earlier analysis of around 500 of the donors, most TCR beta V segments appeared in productive rearrangements about 87% or about 30% of the time, broadly matching IMGT annotations. Assigning TCR associations to individual alleles was difficult when HLA alleles, especially DR and DQ, strongly co-occurred. Some IMGT-functional V segments, including TRBV6-2 and TRBV6-3, could not be distinguished by the 87-base-pair reads and were therefore excluded. This cohort had only TCR beta chains sequenced, and the lack of alpha or paired-chain data limited which features could be detected.

In total, roughly 670 healthy bone marrow donors made up the cohort. At the time of sampling, all cohort members were nominally healthy, though unrecorded immune exposures were likely present. The donor was CMV seronegative and belonged to the group of more than 300 seronegative cohort members. A peripheral blood sample was collected from each donor, and TCR beta sequencing was performed on peripheral blood mononuclear cells. The Qiagen DNeasy Blood Extraction Kit was used to extract genomic DNA from the blood cell samples. Trimmed from V: 6 bases; trimmed from J: 0 bases; junction bases lacking a gene match: 5. CDR1 SNHLY and CDR2 FYNNEI are derived from the germline V gene. Counted from cysteine to phenylalanine, this CDR3 has 15 amino acids. Only CDR3 DNA is held: 45 bases, read in frame from base 1.

The source is a woman aged 30 to 39 in good health and CMV-seronegative. Sequencing input: PBMCs. This receptor chain uses TRBV2 and TRBJ1-5, with 7 bases in between that match TRBD1. In nucleotide form, the sequence is TGTGCCAGCAGGTTGGGACAGCATAGCAATCAGCCCCAGCATTTT. This is translated as CASRLGQHSNQPQHF.